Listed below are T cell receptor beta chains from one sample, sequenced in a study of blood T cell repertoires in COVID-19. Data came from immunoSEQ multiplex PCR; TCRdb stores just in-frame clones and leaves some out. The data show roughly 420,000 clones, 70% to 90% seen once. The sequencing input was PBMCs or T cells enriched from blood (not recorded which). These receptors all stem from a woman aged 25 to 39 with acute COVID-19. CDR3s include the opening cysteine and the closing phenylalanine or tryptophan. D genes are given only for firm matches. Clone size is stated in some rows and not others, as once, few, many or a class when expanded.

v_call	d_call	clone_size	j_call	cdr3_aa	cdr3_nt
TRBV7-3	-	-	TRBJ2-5	CASSRSSDIAETQYF	TGTGCCAGCAGCCGATCTTCAGATATCGCAGAGACCCAGTACTTC
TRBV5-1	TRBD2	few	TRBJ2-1	CASSALAGERYNEQFF	TGCGCCAGCAGCGCCCTAGCGGGGGAGAGATACAATGAGCAGTTCTTC
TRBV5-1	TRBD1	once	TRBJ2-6	CASSLGQGASPGANVLTF	TGCGCCAGCAGCCTCGGACAGGGGGCAAGTCCTGGGGCCAACGTCCTGACTTTC
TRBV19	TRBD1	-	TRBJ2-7	CASSAGQGANYEQYF	TGTGCCAGTAGTGCCGGACAGGGGGCGAATTACGAGCAGTACTTC
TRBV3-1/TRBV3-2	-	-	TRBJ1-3	CASQKNSGNTIYF	TGTGCCAGTCAGAAAAACTCTGGAAACACCATATATTTT
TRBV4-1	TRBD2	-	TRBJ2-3	CASSQGISGVSDTQYF	TGCGCCAGCAGCCAGGGAATTAGCGGGGTCTCAGATACGCAGTATTTT
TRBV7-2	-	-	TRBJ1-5	CASSFYAGVGQPQHF	TGTGCCAGCAGCTTTTACGCAGGGGTGGGACAGCCCCAGCATTTT
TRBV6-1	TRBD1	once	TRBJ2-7	CASSAPFRTGRTYEQYF	TGTGCCAGCAGTGCCCCATTCAGGACAGGGAGGACCTACGAGCAGTACTTC
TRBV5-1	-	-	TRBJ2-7	CASSHSSGSYEQYF	TGCGCCAGCAGCCATTCCAGCGGTTCCTACGAGCAGTACTTC
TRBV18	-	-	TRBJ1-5	CASSPPLSTNQPQHF	TGTGCCAGCTCACCACCGTTATCCACTAATCAGCCCCAGCATTTT
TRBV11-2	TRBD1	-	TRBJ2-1	CASRGDSSYNEQFF	TGTGCCAGCAGAGGGGACAGCTCCTACAATGAGCAGTTCTTC
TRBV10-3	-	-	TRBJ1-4	CATTESANEKLFF	TGTGCCACAACCGAGTCGGCTAATGAAAAACTGTTTTTT
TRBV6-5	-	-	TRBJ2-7	CASSDSQGSYEQYF	TGTGCCAGCAGTGACTCACAGGGATCCTACGAGCAGTACTTC
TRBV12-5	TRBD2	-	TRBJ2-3	CASGLLPISGGASTDTQYF	TGTGCTAGTGGTTTGCTCCCGATTAGCGGGGGGGCTAGCACAGATACGCAGTATTTT
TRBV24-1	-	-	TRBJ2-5	CATWSGEYQETQYF	TGTGCCACCTGGTCAGGGGAGTACCAAGAGACCCAGTACTTC
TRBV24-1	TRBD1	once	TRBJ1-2	CATSDPGQGHYGYTF	TGTGCCACCAGTGACCCCGGACAGGGCCACTATGGCTACACCTTC
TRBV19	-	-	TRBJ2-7	CASSEAGTAYEQYF	TGTGCGAGTAGTGAAGCAGGAACCGCCTACGAGCAGTACTTC
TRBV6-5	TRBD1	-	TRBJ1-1	CASRRQGAAEAFF	TGTGCCAGCAGAAGGCAGGGGGCTGCTGAAGCTTTCTTT
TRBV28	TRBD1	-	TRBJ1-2	CASSQDRGTYGYTF	TGTGCCAGCAGTCAAGACAGGGGTACCTATGGCTACACCTTC
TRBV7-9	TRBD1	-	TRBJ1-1	CASSPNRGPKGAFF	TGTGCCAGCAGCCCTAACAGGGGGCCCAAGGGGGCTTTCTTT
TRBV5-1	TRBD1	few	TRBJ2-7	CASSPGTGTYEQYF	TGCGCCAGCAGCCCCGGGACAGGGACCTACGAGCAGTACTTC
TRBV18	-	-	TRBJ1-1	CASSPRPGNTEAFF	TGTGCCAGCTCACCTAGACCGGGGAACACTGAAGCTTTCTTT
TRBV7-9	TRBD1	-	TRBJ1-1	CASSQTGTGGVTEAFF	TGTGCCAGCAGCCAGACCGGGACAGGGGGCGTTACTGAAGCTTTCTTT
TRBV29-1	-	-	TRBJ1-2	CSGLTGNYGYTF	TGCAGCGGACTAACAGGGAACTATGGCTACACCTTC
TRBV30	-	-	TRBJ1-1	CAWRGSTEAFF	TGTGCCTGGAGGGGGAGCACTGAAGCTTTCTTT
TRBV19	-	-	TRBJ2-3	CASSPLSPGVTPFGQYF	TGTGCCAGTAGTCCACTTTCCCCGGGGGTCACCCCATTCGGGCAGTATTTT